The table lists the clone carrying this TCR beta chain with a few counts. In the original processing: Estimated nucleated cell counts came from reference gene primer amplification. Clones were sequenced by immunoSEQ multiplex PCR, and TCRdb holds only the in-frame ones, with some missing. That table furnishes V, J and clone size, whereas the DNA furnished D and trimming. Among hundreds of thousands of clones listed, 70% to 90% were seen once. V was trimmed by 5 bases and J by 5 bases, leaving 12 bases between them. CDR3 length: 13 residues. CDR1 SGHVS and CDR2 FNYEAQ come from the germline V gene. The entry originates in a study of blood T cell repertoires in COVID-19. The wider study: Specimens from acute and convalescent COVID-19 originated in the United States, Italy and Spain.

The receptor's source is a woman aged 18 to 35 who had recovered from COVID-19. This rearrangement joins TRBV7-6 to TRBJ1-1; D gene uncertain. Sequencing was done on a sample of peripheral blood. The chain's CDR3 is CASSPRRETEAFF. CDR3 nucleotide sequence: TGTGCCAGCAGCCCGAGGAGGGAGACTGAAGCTTTCTTT.